Sequencing of this TCR beta chain was carried out in a study of cytomegalovirus exposure and HLA in healthy donors. Study-wide results and caveats: In most subjects, TCR beta sequences reportedly gave accurate predictions of HLA-A and HLA-B alleles.

Note on this clone: Its antigen is as yet unknown.

The CDR3 loop spans 11 amino acids. Germline V gives CDR1 GTSNPN, CDR2 SVGIG (reference sequence). The V gene lost 0 bases and the J gene lost 6 bases, with 3 bases spanning the gap. 13 Jbeta primers and 60 Vbeta primers were used for the PCR. Sequencing was performed with immunoSEQ multiplex PCR; in TCRdb, only in-frame clones are kept and a portion is missing. The table lists under 150,000 clones, approximately 80% of them singletons, with more than 4.5% in the top ten. The clonotype was recovered from a woman aged 50 to 60 in good health and CMV-seronegative. Sequencing was done on a sample of PBMCs. The chain has TRBV30 and TRBJ2-1; no clear D. This CDR3 is CAWSVINEQFF. CDR3 bases: TGTGCCTGGAGTGTTATCAATGAGCAGTTCTTC.